This TCR beta chain was captured in a study of blood T cell repertoires in COVID-19. The wider study: The United States, Italy and Spain supplied acute and convalescent COVID-19 samples.

Profiling relied on immunoSEQ multiplex PCR, and the TCRdb table lists in-frame clones only, not all of them. The sample carries 65,000 to 90,000 clones, 75% to 90% recorded once. What was sequenced was peripheral blood. The receptor was isolated from a woman aged 45 to 65 with active or convalescent COVID-19.

The CDR3, as DNA: TGTGCCAGCAGCCAAATTGGGCAGGGGGCTAATGAAAAACTGTTTTTT. Translating gives CASSQIGQGANEKLFF. The V gene is TRBV3-1 (or the pseudogene TRBV3-2), the J gene TRBJ1-4; the match to TRBD1 covers 7 bases. Trimming took 2 bases from V and 3 from J; bases not matched to a gene: 6. Germline V gives CDR1 LGHDT, CDR2 YNNKEL (reference sequence). The CDR3 consists of 16 residues.